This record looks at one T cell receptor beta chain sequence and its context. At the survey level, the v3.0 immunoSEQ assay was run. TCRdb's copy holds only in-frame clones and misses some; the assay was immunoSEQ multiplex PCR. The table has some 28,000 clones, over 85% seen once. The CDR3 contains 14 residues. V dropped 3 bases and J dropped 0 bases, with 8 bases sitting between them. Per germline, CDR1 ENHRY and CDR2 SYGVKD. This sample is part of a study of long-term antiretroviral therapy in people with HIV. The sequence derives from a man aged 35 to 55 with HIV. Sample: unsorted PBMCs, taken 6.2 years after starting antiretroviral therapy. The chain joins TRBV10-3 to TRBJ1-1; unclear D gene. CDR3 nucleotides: TGTGCCATCAGTGAAGGCAACATGAACACTGAAGCTTTCTTT. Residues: CAISEGNMNTEAFF.